This entry lists 9 T cell receptor beta chains sequenced from one sample in a study of CD8 T cell repertoires and HIV-1 epitope variants. This table comes from immunoSEQ multiplex PCR, and its TCRdb copy is limited to in-frame clones, with some not included. The sample lists about 95,000 clones, around 75% seen once, with roughly 25% in the top ten. Specimen: uncultured baseline CD8+ T cells from peripheral blood mononuclear cells (PBMCs). These receptors originate from a male donor with HIV.

The rearrangement joins TRBV4-3 to TRBJ1-2; 8 nucleotides align to TRBD1. V gave up 0 bases and J gave up 4 bases; unmatched junction bases: 7. The CDR3 is made up of 16 amino acids. Germline values: CDR1 LGHNA, CDR2 YSLEER. The CDR3 region has the DNA TGCGCCAGCAGCCAAGAATCAGGACAGGGCTCCTATGGCTACACCTTC. It is translated as CASSQESGQGSYGYTF.

The chain couples TRBV11-3 to TRBJ2-1; 8 nucleotides line up with TRBD2. After removal of 2 bases from V and 9 bases from J, the junction contained 6 bases not matched to a gene. CDR3 length: 14 residues. In germline, CDR1 is SGHNT, CDR2 YENEEA. CDR3 nucleotides: TGTGCCAGCAGCTTAACCAGCGGGAGCACTGAGCAGTTCTTC. Translating it yields CASSLTSGSTEQFF. The full variable domain, in which reference TRBV11-3 and TRBJ2-1 provide the parts outside the CDR3, is EAGVVQSPRYKIIEKKQPVAFWCNPISGHNTLYWYLQNLGQGPELLIRYENEEAVDDSQLPKDRFSAERLKGVDSTLKIQPAELGDSAVYLCASSLTSGSTEQFFGPGTRLTVL.

The chain has TRBV5-1 and TRBJ1-5, with 12 bases lining up with TRBD1. V gave up 3 bases and J gave up 6 bases; unmatched junction bases: 4. Germline values: CDR1 SGHRS, CDR2 YFSETQ. This CDR3 is 15 amino acids long. CDR3 in amino acids: CASSSGTGGGQPQHF. Written as DNA, the CDR3 is TGCGCCAGCAGCTCCGGGACAGGGGGCGGTCAGCCCCAGCATTTT.

The chain couples TRBV7-6 to TRBJ1-4; a possible D gene is TRBD1 (6 bases). CDR1 SGHVS and CDR2 FNYEAQ come from the germline V gene. Between the trimmed V and J ends, which lost 4 bases and 7 bases, there was a span of 19 bases. The CDR3 loop spans 16 amino acids. The CDR3 nucleotides read TGTGCCAGCAGCTCCCAAATAAACAGGGCGGGTGAAAAACTGTTTTTT. The encoded protein is CASSSQINRAGEKLFF.

The J gene is TRBJ2-1, the V gene TRBV7-2; 8 bases align to TRBD2. V lost 2 bases, J lost 7 bases, and 7 bases stayed unmatched. The germline V gene has CDR1 SGHTA and CDR2 FQGNSA. This CDR3 is built from 15 residues. CDR3 nucleotides: TGTGCCAGCAGCTTATTTCCGGGGGGGAGGAATGAGCAGTTCTTC. Translation gives CASSLFPGGRNEQFF.

This clone was seen only a few times. V usage is TRBV5-4 and J usage is TRBJ2-6; tentative D call: TRBD2 (5 bases). V was shortened by 7 bases and J by 1 base, with 15 bases between the two germline ends. The CDR3 runs to 16 residues. Germline V gene lookup returns CDR1 SGHNT and CDR2 YYREEE (reference sequence). The CDR3 DNA reads TGTGCCAGCCAGGCCGGGGTGGGATCTGGGGCCAACGTCCTGACTTTC. Protein: CASQAGVGSGANVLTF.

The gene calls are TRBV15 and TRBJ2-3; the D gene is possibly TRBD2 (5 bases). The CDR3 has 16 residues. V was clipped by 6 bases and J by 0 bases, with 16 bases between them. From germline, CDR1 is LNHNV and CDR2 YYDKDF (reference sequence). As DNA, the CDR3 is TGTGCCACCAGTTCTACCGAGGGCCTCAGCACAGATACGCAGTATTTT. This gives the protein CATSSTEGLSTDTQYF.

This chain links TRBV6-1 with TRBJ1-2; 9 nucleotides align to TRBD1. Per germline, CDR1 MNHNS and CDR2 SASEGT. CDR3 length: 15 residues. V trimming: 6 bases; J trimming: 4 bases; junction bases outside the gene matches: 9. The CDR3 is CASRETGGRLYGYTF. CDR3 nucleotides: TGTGCCAGCAGAGAGACAGGGGGTCGCCTCTATGGCTACACCTTC.

The chain recombines TRBV5-6 with TRBJ2-1, with 12 bases identical to TRBD2. Trimming cost V 4 bases and J 8 bases; bases outside gene matches: 7. Germline-derived CDR1 and CDR2 are SGHDT and YYEEEE. CDR3 length: 15 residues. CDR3 DNA: TGTGCCAGCAGCCGTACTAGCGGGAGGCCCTATGAGCAGTTCTTC. Its protein product is CASSRTSGRPYEQFF.